One sample yielded the 32 T cell receptor beta chains listed below, sequenced in a study of blood T cell repertoires in COVID-19. Clones were sequenced by immunoSEQ multiplex PCR, and TCRdb holds only the in-frame ones, with some missing. The sample holds roughly 100,000 clones, roughly 80% seen once. The sample consisted of peripheral blood. The receptors originated from a woman aged 60-70 years with acute or convalescent COVID-19.

The chain joins TRBV5-6 to TRBJ1-4, with 8 positions matching TRBD1. With 4 bases clipped from V and 8 bases from J, the junction kept 7 bases outside the gene matches. The CDR3 contains 14 residues. Per the germline V gene, CDR1 is SGHDT and CDR2 is YYEEEE. For the CDR3, the DNA is TGTGCCAGCAGCCCCAGGGGGCGCGAGGAAAAACTGTTTTTT. Its translation is CASSPRGREEKLFF.

The chain joins TRBV15 to TRBJ2-3; 12 nucleotides match TRBD2. The CDR3 is 17 residues long. CDR1 and CDR2 from the germline V gene are LNHNV and YYDKDF (reference sequence). J was trimmed by 1 base and V by 4 bases; bases with no gene match: 6. CDR3 protein: CATSKGLAGMGTDTQYF. DNA of the CDR3: TGTGCCACCAGCAAAGGACTAGCGGGAATGGGCACAGATACGCAGTATTTT.

The chain joins TRBV10-1 to TRBJ2-1; D might be TRBD2 (5 bases). With 8 bases removed from V and 2 bases from J, the gap between germline ends came to 13 bases. In germline, CDR1 is WNHNN, CDR2 SYGVQD (reference sequence). The CDR3 totals 14 residues. In DNA, the CDR3 is TGCGCCAGCGGTCGGAGCGGTGCCTACAATGAGCAGTTCTTC. As protein: CASGRSGAYNEQFF.

The rearrangement links TRBV5-6 to TRBJ1-2; 7 nucleotides align to TRBD1. Unmatched junction bases numbered 9, after V lost 4 bases and J lost 0 bases. Germline CDR1 reads SGHDT; CDR2 reads YYEEEE. The CDR3 has 16 residues. CDR3 amino acids: CASSRDSDRTNYGYTF. The CDR3 DNA sequence: TGTGCCAGCAGCCGGGACAGCGACCGAACTAACTATGGCTACACCTTC. Based on the CDR3 plus reference TRBV5-6 and TRBJ1-2, the full variable domain is DAGVTQSPTHLIKTRGQQVTLRCSPKSGHDTVSWYQQALGQGPQFIFQYYEEEERQRGNFPDRFSGHQFPNYSSELNVNALLLGDSALYLCASSRDSDRTNYGYTFGSGTRLTVV.

The CDR3 coding sequence is TGCGCCAGCAGCTTACAGGGGGCGACGCGCGAAAAACTGTTTTTT. Translated: CASSLQGATREKLFF. The J gene is TRBJ1-4, the V gene TRBV5-1, with 9 bases aligning to TRBD1. The CDR3 is made up of 15 amino acids. J gave up 8 bases and V 2 bases, and 7 bases lay outside the gene matches. Germline lookup yields CDR1 SGHRS and CDR2 YFSETQ. Full variable domain (rest looked up from reference TRBV5-1 and TRBJ1-4): KAGVTQTPRYLIKTRGQQVTLSCSPISGHRSVSWYQQTPGQGLQFLFEYFSETQRNKGNFPGRFSGRQFSNSRSEMNVSTLELGDSALYLCASSLQGATREKLFFGSGTQLSVL.

The rearrangement links TRBV18 to TRBJ2-7; 9 bases match TRBD1. The CDR3 consists of 14 residues. From germline, CDR1 is KGHSH and CDR2 LQKENI. Losses at the gene ends were 9 bases for V and 0 bases for J; bases not matched to a gene: 6. The CDR3 protein is CASQQGANSYEQYF. Written as DNA, the CDR3 is TGTGCCAGTCAACAGGGGGCCAACTCCTACGAGCAGTACTTC.

The chain recombines TRBV7-2 with TRBJ2-7, with D hard to call. V was trimmed by 5 bases and J by 6 bases, leaving 17 bases between them. CDR3 size: 14 residues. CDR1 is SGHTA and CDR2 is FQGNSA in the germline V gene. CDR3 nucleotide sequence: TGTGCCAGCAGCCCCACAAGTAGCAAAGGCGAGCAGTACTTC. Translation gives CASSPTSSKGEQYF.

The V and J genes are TRBV2 and TRBJ1-3; the D gene is possibly TRBD1 (6 bases). The CDR3 is made up of 14 amino acids. Germline-derived CDR1 and CDR2 are SNHLY and FYNNEI. Trimming left V 9 bases short and J 2 bases short, with 14 bases between. The DNA of the CDR3 is TGTGCCAGTACAGGGTCTTCAGCTGGAAACACCATATATTTT. It yields the protein CASTGSSAGNTIYF.

As for this clone: In the same sample, other DNA sequences code for this CDR3. CDR3 sequence: CASSLAQYNEQFF. The CDR3 DNA sequence: TGCGCCAGCAGCTTGGCACAGTACAATGAGCAGTTCTTC. The V gene is TRBV5-1, the J gene TRBJ2-1; D is unclear. This CDR3 is built from 13 residues. The ends were cut back, 0 bases at V and 4 bases at J, with 5 bases in the middle. Germline CDR1 and CDR2: SGHRS and YFSETQ.

The V and J genes are TRBV30 and TRBJ1-2, with 8 bases aligning to TRBD1. The CDR3 is 15 amino acids. The V and J ends lost 8 bases and 2 bases, in that order; junction bases with no gene match: 13. CDR1 and CDR2 from the germline V gene are GTSNPN and SVGIG (reference sequence). Here the CDR3 reads CATRTTGALNYGYTF. DNA for the CDR3: TGTGCCACCCGGACGACAGGGGCTCTAAACTATGGCTACACCTTC. Using reference TRBV30 and TRBJ1-2 for the parts outside the CDR3, the full variable domain is SQTIHQWPATLVQPVGSPLSLECTVEGTSNPNLYWYRQAAGRGLQLLFYSVGIGQISSEVPQNLSASRPQDRQFILSSKKLLLSDSGFYLCATRTTGALNYGYTFGSGTRLTVV.

This chain uses TRBV2 with TRBJ2-2, with D possibly TRBD2 on 6 matching bases. This CDR3 is built from 13 residues. The germline gives CDR1 SNHLY, CDR2 FYNNEI. Trimming shortened V by 7 bases and J by 11 bases, and 17 bases separated the two germline ends. CDR3 DNA sequence: TGTGCCAGCATGGGACTGGAACCGGGTGAGCTGTTTTTT. Amino acid sequence: CASMGLEPGELFF.

The gene calls are TRBV2 and TRBJ1-2; D gene ambiguous. This CDR3 spans 13 amino acids. V lost 3 bases and J 2 bases, leaving 7 bases between the germline ends. The germline gives CDR1 SNHLY, CDR2 FYNNEI. The CDR3 region is CASSEGPNYGYTF. The CDR3 coding sequence is TGTGCCAGCAGTGAGGGCCCAAACTATGGCTACACCTTC.

J is TRBJ1-5 and V is TRBV19; D is unresolved. This CDR3 comprises 15 residues. The V end lost 7 bases, the J end lost 1 base, and 14 bases lay between the germline ends. Germline V gene sequence: CDR1 LNHDA, CDR2 SQIVND (reference sequence). The CDR3, as DNA: TGTGCCAGTATGTGGGCAGGAAAAAGCAATCAGCCCCAGCATTTT. Translation gives CASMWAGKSNQPQHF.

This chain connects TRBV12-5 to TRBJ2-3; no firm D call. Germline CDR1 is LGHNT and CDR2 is FRNRAP. The length of the CDR3 is 14 residues. Trimming removed 3 bases from V and 0 bases from J, with 7 bases in between. CDR3 nucleotides: TGTGCTAGTGGTTTCCTGCAGAGCACAGATACGCAGTATTTT. Translation gives CASGFLQSTDTQYF.

The genes are TRBV3-1 (or the pseudogene TRBV3-2) and TRBJ2-5; 8 nucleotides align to TRBD1. CDR3 length: 15 residues. V trimming: 0 bases; J trimming: 4 bases; junction bases outside the gene matches: 4. Germline V gene sequence: CDR1 LGHDT, CDR2 YNNKEL (reference sequence). The CDR3 reads CASSQDRGLGETQYF. DNA of the CDR3: TGTGCCAGCAGCCAAGACAGGGGGCTAGGAGAGACCCAGTACTTC.

The chain combines TRBV6-4 with TRBJ2-1; D is undetermined. The CDR3 extends over 15 amino acids. Germline V gives CDR1 MRHNA, CDR2 SNTAGT. Trimming cost V 4 bases and J 6 bases, with 16 bases left between them. The DNA for the CDR3 is TGTGCCAGCAGTGGCCCCCACCCCGGTAGCAATGAGCAGTTCTTC. Its protein is CASSGPHPGSNEQFF.

This clone was recorded a few times. The gene calls are TRBV19 and TRBJ1-2, with 9 bases identical to TRBD1. Trimming at V came to 7 bases and at J to 0 bases, leaving 6 bases not matched to a gene. CDR3 length: 15 amino acids. The germline V gene encodes CDR1 LNHDA and CDR2 SQIVND (reference sequence). The CDR3 DNA sequence: TGTGCCAGTACGGGACAGGGCTTAACTAACTATGGCTACACCTTC. Its protein is CASTGQGLTNYGYTF.

The chain uses TRBV6-5 and TRBJ1-1, with a possible D match to TRBD1 (5 bases). This CDR3 region has 16 residues. Trimming stripped 1 base from V and 0 bases from J, with 12 bases between. The V gene's germline CDR1 is MNHEY and CDR2 SVGAGI. The CDR3 coding sequence is TGTGCCAGCAGTTACTTTCAGGGATTTATGAACACTGAAGCTTTCTTT. This gives the protein CASSYFQGFMNTEAFF.

V usage is TRBV9 and J usage is TRBJ2-1; D remains ambiguous. The CDR3 length is 16 residues. Trimming removed 0 bases at V and 5 bases at J, with 15 bases between. The germline CDR1 and CDR2 sequences are SGDLS and YYNGEE. In DNA, the CDR3 is TGTGCCAGCAGCGTAGAAGCAGGCTTCCTACACAATGAGCAGTTCTTC. Translation: CASSVEAGFLHNEQFF.

This chain connects TRBV18 to TRBJ2-3, with a weak D call TRBD2 (5 bases). The V and J ends lost 5 bases and 2 bases respectively, with 14 bases between them. CDR1 is KGHSH and CDR2 is LQKENI in the germline V gene. This CDR3 has 15 amino acids. The CDR3 nucleotides read TGTGCCAGCTCATCCTGGGCTAGCCTCACAGATACGCAGTATTTT. Amino acid sequence: CASSSWASLTDTQYF.

The genes are TRBV18 and TRBJ1-2, with TRBD1 matching 7 bases. The CDR3 extends over 16 amino acids. V trimming: 3 bases; J trimming: 6 bases; junction bases outside the gene matches: 13. Germline loops: CDR1 KGHSH, CDR2 LQKENI. The CDR3 loop reads CASSPNTRDRRHGYTF. CDR3 nucleotide sequence: TGTGCCAGCTCACCTAATACTAGGGACAGACGACATGGCTACACCTTC.

The chain couples TRBV10-3 to TRBJ2-3; 8 nucleotides match TRBD2. The CDR3 has 11 amino acids. The germline V gene encodes CDR1 ENHRY and CDR2 SYGVKD. J lost 6 bases, V lost 8 bases, and 1 base had no gene match. CDR3 amino acids: CAIGGRDTQYF. DNA for the CDR3: TGTGCCATCGGCGGGAGGGATACGCAGTATTTT.

V usage is TRBV12-3 or TRBV12-4 and J usage is TRBJ1-1; TRBD1 aligns across 8 bases. The length of the CDR3 is 11 residues. V was pared by 6 bases and J by 8 bases, with 2 bases of the junction left unmatched. This chain's CDR3 is CASSWDREAFF. For the CDR3, the DNA is TGTGCCAGCAGCTGGGACAGGGAAGCTTTCTTT.

The rearrangement joins TRBV30 to TRBJ1-6; 8 nucleotides match TRBD1. Germline trimming cut 4 bases from V and 9 bases from J; bases unmatched to any gene: 8. The CDR3 loop spans 14 amino acids. Per germline, CDR1 GTSNPN and CDR2 SVGIG (reference sequence). The CDR3 sequence is CAWNPDRDISPLHF. The CDR3, as DNA: TGTGCCTGGAATCCGGACAGGGACATTTCACCCCTCCACTTT. Full variable domain (rest looked up from reference TRBV30 and TRBJ1-6): SQTIHQWPATLVQPVGSPLSLECTVEGTSNPNLYWYRQAAGRGLQLLFYSVGIGQISSEVPQNLSASRPQDRQFILSSKKLLLSDSGFYLCAWNPDRDISPLHFGNGTRLTVT.

The rearrangement joins TRBV5-8 to TRBJ1-2; D gene uncertain. The CDR3 runs 14 residues. V was shortened by 6 bases and J by 3 bases, with 15 bases between the two germline ends. CDR1 SGHTS and CDR2 YDEGEE come from the germline V gene. CDR3 sequence: CASIRSGRHYGYTF. CDR3 coding DNA: TGTGCCAGCATCCGTTCTGGCAGGCACTATGGCTACACCTTC.

The V and J genes are TRBV19 and TRBJ2-1; 14 bases are a match to TRBD2. The V gene end was trimmed by 7 bases and the J gene end by 8 bases; junction bases not matched to a gene: 4. The length of the CDR3 is 14 residues. Germline-derived CDR1 and CDR2 are LNHDA and SQIVND (reference sequence). The CDR3 loop is CASTGTSGRYEQFF. The CDR3 DNA reads as TGTGCCAGTACCGGGACTAGCGGGAGATATGAGCAGTTCTTC.

The rearrangement joins TRBV28 to TRBJ2-1; tentative D call: TRBD1 (5 bases). The V end lost 2 bases, the J end lost 2 bases, and 10 bases lay between the germline ends. CDR1 is MDHEN and CDR2 is SYDVKM in the germline V gene. There are 15 residues in the CDR3. This CDR3 reads CASSLRQPPYNEQFF. CDR3 sequence (DNA): TGTGCCAGCAGTTTAAGACAGCCACCCTACAATGAGCAGTTCTTC. Using reference TRBV28 and TRBJ2-1 for the parts outside the CDR3, the full variable domain is DVKVTQSSRYLVKRTGEKVFLECVQDMDHENMFWYRQDPGLGLRLIYFSYDVKMKEKGDIPEGYSVSREKKERFSLILESASTNQTSMYLCASSLRQPPYNEQFFGPGTRLTVL.

The V and J genes are TRBV6-5 and TRBJ1-2; 7 bases line up with TRBD1. Looked up from germline, CDR1 is MNHEY and CDR2 is SVGAGI. The CDR3 covers 13 residues. The trim removed 6 bases at V and 3 bases at J, leaving 4 bases unmatched. CDR3 nucleotide sequence: TGTGCCAGCAGCCGGCAGGGGGACTATGGCTACACCTTC. This codes for CASSRQGDYGYTF.

The chain is built from TRBV5-1 and TRBJ1-2; 9 nucleotides agree with TRBD1. Losses at the gene ends were 4 bases for V and 2 bases for J; bases not matched to a gene: 15. This CDR3 has 18 amino acids. Germline V gene lookup returns CDR1 SGHRS and CDR2 YFSETQ. CDR3 sequence: CASSNDRDRERGNYGYTF. The CDR3 DNA sequence: TGCGCCAGCAGCAATGACCGGGACAGGGAAAGGGGCAACTATGGCTACACCTTC.

The chain employs TRBV5-1 and TRBJ2-5; D call uncertain. The CDR3 loop spans 14 amino acids. Germline CDR1 SGHRS, CDR2 YFSETQ. The V and J ends lost 0 bases and 2 bases respectively, with 8 bases between them. The CDR3 bases are TGCGCCAGCAGCTTGGATGGCAGTCAAGAGACCCAGTACTTC. It encodes CASSLDGSQETQYF.

This chain joins TRBV5-6 and TRBJ2-5; D perhaps matches TRBD2 (5 bases). Germline values: CDR1 SGHDT, CDR2 YYEEEE. Between the trimmed V and J ends, which lost 5 bases and 4 bases, there was a span of 12 bases. There are 13 residues in the CDR3. The CDR3 bases are TGTGCCAGCAGTTGGACGGGGAGAGAGACCCAGTACTTC. Amino acid sequence: CASSWTGRETQYF.

The chain employs TRBV5-1 and TRBJ1-6; D uncertain. The CDR3 is 14 amino acids. Trimming took off 0 bases at V and 9 bases at J, with 10 bases between the two ends. The germline gives CDR1 SGHRS, CDR2 YFSETQ. Written as DNA, the CDR3 is TGCGCCAGCAGCTTGGGGGAGGGCGGTTCACCCCTCCACTTT. As protein: CASSLGEGGSPLHF.